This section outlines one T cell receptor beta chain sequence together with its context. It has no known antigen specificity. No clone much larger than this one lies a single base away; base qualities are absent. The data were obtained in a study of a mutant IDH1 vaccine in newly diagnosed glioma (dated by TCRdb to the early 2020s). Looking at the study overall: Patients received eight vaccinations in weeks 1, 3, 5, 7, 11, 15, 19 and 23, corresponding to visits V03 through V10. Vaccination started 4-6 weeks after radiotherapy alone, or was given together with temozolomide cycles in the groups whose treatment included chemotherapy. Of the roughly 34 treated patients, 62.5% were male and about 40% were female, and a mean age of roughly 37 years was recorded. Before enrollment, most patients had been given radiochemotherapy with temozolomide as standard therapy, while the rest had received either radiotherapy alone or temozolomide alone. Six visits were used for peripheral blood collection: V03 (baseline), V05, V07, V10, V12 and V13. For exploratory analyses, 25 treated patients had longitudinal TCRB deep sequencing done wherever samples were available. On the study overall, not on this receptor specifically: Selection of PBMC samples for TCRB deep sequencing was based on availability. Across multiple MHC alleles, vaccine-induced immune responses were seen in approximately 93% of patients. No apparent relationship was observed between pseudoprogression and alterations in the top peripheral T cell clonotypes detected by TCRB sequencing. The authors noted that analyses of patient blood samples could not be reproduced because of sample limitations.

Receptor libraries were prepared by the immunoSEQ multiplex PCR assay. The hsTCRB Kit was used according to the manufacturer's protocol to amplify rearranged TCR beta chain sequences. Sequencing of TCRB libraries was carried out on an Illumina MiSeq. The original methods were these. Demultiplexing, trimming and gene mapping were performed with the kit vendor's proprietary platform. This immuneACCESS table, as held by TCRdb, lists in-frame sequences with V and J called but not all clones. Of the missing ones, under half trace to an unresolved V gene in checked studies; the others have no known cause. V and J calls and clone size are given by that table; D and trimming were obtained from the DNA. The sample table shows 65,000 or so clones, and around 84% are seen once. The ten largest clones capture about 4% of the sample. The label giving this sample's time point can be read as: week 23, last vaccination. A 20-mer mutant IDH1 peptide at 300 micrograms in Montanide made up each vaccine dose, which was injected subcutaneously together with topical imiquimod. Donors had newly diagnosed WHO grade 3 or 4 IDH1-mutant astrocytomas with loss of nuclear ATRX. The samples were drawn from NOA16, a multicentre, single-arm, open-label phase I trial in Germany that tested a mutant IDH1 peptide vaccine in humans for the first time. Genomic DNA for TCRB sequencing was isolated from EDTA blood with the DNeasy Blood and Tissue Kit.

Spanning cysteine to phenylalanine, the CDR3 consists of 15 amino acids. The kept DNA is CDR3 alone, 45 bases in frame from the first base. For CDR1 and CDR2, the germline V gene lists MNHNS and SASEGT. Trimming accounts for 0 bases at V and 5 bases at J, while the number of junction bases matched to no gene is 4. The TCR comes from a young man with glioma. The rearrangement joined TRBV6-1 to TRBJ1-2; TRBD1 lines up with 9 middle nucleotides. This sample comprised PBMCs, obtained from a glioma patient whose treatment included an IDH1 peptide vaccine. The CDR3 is CASSEATGGGYGYTF. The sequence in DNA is TGTGCCAGCAGTGAAGCGACAGGGGGAGGGTATGGCTACACCTTC.